This TCR beta chain was captured by sequencing in a study of CD8 T cells in ankylosing spondylitis. Study findings and constraints: There were earlier reports of some motif variants in reactive arthritis synovial fluid and blood. A TCR beta motif of eight or nine highly homologous variants seemed to mark ankylosing spondylitis blood.

This clonotype was seen ten or more times. Antigen: not known. Each CDR3 protein gets one entry after TCRdb re-called the 5' RACE reads with MiXCR. The table lists around 210,000 distinct CDR3 sequences, 7% to 10% of them singletons, with 4.8% in the top ten. V shed 0 bases and J shed 3 bases, with 18 bases lying between them. The CDR3 loop spans 17 amino acids. From germline, CDR1 is DFQATT and CDR2 SNEGSKA (reference sequence). Material for sequencing was blood, either unsorted or a sorted T cell fraction (not recorded which). The V call is TRBV20-1, the J call TRBJ2-1, with D possibly matching TRBD2 (7 bases). The TCR sequence derives from a female donor with ankylosing spondylitis or in good health (not recorded which). This CDR3 reads CSARDFGGGGSYNEQFF. The CDR3, as DNA: TGCAGTGCTAGAGATTTTGGGGGAGGGGGGAGCTACAATGAGCAGTTCTTC.